The 30 T cell receptor beta chains in this list originate from one sample, sequenced in a study of T cells after yellow fever vaccination. In TCRdb, the 5' RACE reads were re-called with MiXCR into one record per CDR3 protein. The sample has about 130,000 distinct CDR3 sequences; 6% to 8% are singletons. The sample in question was CD4+ T cells sorted from PBMCs, obtained less than 11 days after the first yellow fever vaccination. Source of these receptors: a man younger than 35 who received the YFV17D yellow fever vaccine.

This clonotype was detected many times. CDR3 in DNA: TGTGCCAGCTCAGAACGGGCTAATCAGCCCCAGCATTTT. Protein sequence: CASSERANQPQHF. V gene TRBV18 combines with J gene TRBJ1-5; D call uncertain. CDR1 KGHSH and CDR2 LQKENI come from the germline V gene. The CDR3 consists of 13 residues. V lost 5 bases to trimming and J lost 4 bases, with 9 bases between them.

This sequence joins TRBV4-3 and TRBJ2-3; D may be TRBD1 or TRBD2 (6 bases each). Germline CDR1 reads LGHNA; CDR2 reads YSLEER. Trimming stripped 4 bases from V and 6 bases from J, with 14 bases between. The CDR3 contains 14 residues. The DNA of the CDR3 is TGCGCCAGCAGCCCAACGGGGGCTCTGGATACGCAGTATTTT. It translates to CASSPTGALDTQYF.

With respect to this clonotype: This could be a read error, since a much larger clone is one nucleotide away. The chain joins TRBV5-1 to TRBJ2-3, with TRBD1 matching over 7 bases. After removal of 4 bases from V and 4 bases from J, the junction contained 6 bases not matched to a gene. Germline V gene data show CDR1 as SGHRS and CDR2 as YFSETQ. The CDR3 length is 14 residues. CDR3 sequence reads: CASSPGQCPDTQYF. The CDR3 region has the DNA TGCGCCAGCAGCCCGGGACAGTGTCCAGATACGCAGTATTTT.

This clonotype has more than one count but fewer than ten. This chain connects TRBV7-2 to TRBJ2-5; a weak D match, TRBD1 (6 bases). The germline V gene has CDR1 SGHTA and CDR2 FQGNSA. Trimming pared 5 bases from V and 4 bases from J, leaving 17 bases between. The CDR3 is 15 amino acids. CDR3 DNA: TGTGCCAGCAGCCAGGGACAACCGACCCCAGAGACCCAGTACTTC. It translates to CASSQGQPTPETQYF.

At least ten counts were recorded for this clonotype. This chain links TRBV6-5 with TRBJ1-2; 7 nucleotides agree with TRBD1. Germline V lookup: CDR1 MNHEY, CDR2 SVGAGI. The CDR3 extends over 14 amino acids. V lost 2 bases to trimming and J lost 9 bases; unmatched junction nucleotides: 9. CDR3 DNA sequence: TGTGCCAGCAGTTACGATCAGGGGGTTCAAAGCTACACCTTC. Translating gives CASSYDQGVQSYTF.

This clonotype was recorded many times. The gene calls are TRBV5-6 and TRBJ2-1, with 10 positions matching TRBD1. This CDR3 spans 16 amino acids. The V segment lost 2 bases and the J segment 8 bases; nucleotides outside the gene matches: 10. Germline loops: CDR1 SGHDT, CDR2 YYEEEE. CDR3 coding DNA: TGTGCCAGCAGCTTAACGACCCGGGACAGGGGTTATGAGCAGTTCTTC. This codes for CASSLTTRDRGYEQFF.

V is TRBV7-3 and J is TRBJ2-5, with TRBD2 matching 15 bases. V shed 5 bases and J 5 bases; nucleotides not matched to a gene: 12. The CDR3 covers 18 residues. CDR1 and CDR2 (germline): SGHTA, FQGTGA. The CDR3 DNA is TGTGCCAGCAGCATTGGACTAGCGGGGGGGGACGGCTGGGAGACCCAGTACTTC. It translates to CASSIGLAGGDGWETQYF.

This clonotype was counted ten times or more. This chain connects TRBV7-9 to TRBJ2-1; a weak D match, TRBD2 (6 bases). This CDR3 is 15 amino acids long. Trimming cost V 3 bases and J 6 bases, with 15 bases left between them. CDR1 and CDR2 (germline): SEHNR, FQNEAQ (reference sequence). The CDR3 bases are TGTGCCAGCAGCTTGGCGCTTGTGGGGGGCAATGAGCAGTTCTTC. This gives the protein CASSLALVGGNEQFF.

The chain links TRBV10-3 to TRBJ1-1; TRBD1 is a possible D gene (5 bases). The CDR3 is 14 amino acids. V was trimmed by 4 bases and J by 2 bases, leaving 11 bases between them. Germline values: CDR1 ENHRY, CDR2 SYGVKD. CDR3 DNA: TGTGCCATCAGTGTGGGGCAGGGAAACACTGAAGCTTTCTTT. Residues: CAISVGQGNTEAFF.

This clonotype was recorded at least ten times. This chain's CDR3 is CASSPGTSDYNEQFF. The CDR3 DNA reads as TGTGCCAGCAGCCCCGGGACTAGCGACTACAATGAGCAGTTCTTC. The gene calls are TRBV7-2 and TRBJ2-1; 10 bases are shared with TRBD2. With 5 bases clipped from V and 3 bases from J, the junction kept 4 bases outside the gene matches. The germline gives CDR1 SGHTA, CDR2 FQGNSA. The CDR3 is made up of 15 amino acids.

This clonotype was found many times. CDR3 DNA: TGTGCCACCAGCAGTCGGGACAGCACCTTCTCCTACGAGCAGTACTTC. Protein sequence: CATSSRDSTFSYEQYF. The chain combines TRBV15 with TRBJ2-7, with 7 nucleotides matching TRBD1. V shed 3 bases and J 0 bases; nucleotides not matched to a gene: 8. The CDR3 is 16 residues long. Germline loops: CDR1 LNHNV, CDR2 YYDKDF (reference sequence).

This clonotype has just a few counts. This chain joins TRBV20-1 and TRBJ2-2, with 8 bases lining up with TRBD2. The germline V gene has CDR1 DFQATT and CDR2 SNEGSKA (reference sequence). The CDR3 sequence is 17 residues long. For the CDR3, the DNA is TGCTGCGCTAGACGAGTAACTAGCGGCGCGAACACCGGGGAGCTGTTTTTT. Protein sequence: CCARRVTSGANTGELFF.

This clonotype appeared many times. The CDR3 nucleotides are TGCGCCAGCAGCTTGGCCCTGGTTAGCGGGGTAGGATACAATGAGCAGTTCTTC. Its protein is CASSLALVSGVGYNEQFF. The chain employs TRBV5-1 and TRBJ2-1; 8 bases map to TRBD2. The ends lost 0 bases at V and 4 bases at J; junction bases unmatched: 12. CDR1 is SGHRS and CDR2 is YFSETQ in the germline V gene. This CDR3 is 18 amino acids long.

There are many counts of this clonotype. This sequence joins TRBV12-3 or TRBV12-4 and TRBJ1-4; D ambiguous. The CDR3 runs to 13 residues. Trimming shortened V by 3 bases and J by 1 base, and 3 bases separated the two germline ends. The CDR3 sequence is CASSFRTNEKLFF. In nucleotides, the CDR3 is TGTGCCAGCAGTTTTCGAACTAATGAAAAACTGTTTTTT.

This clonotype was seen many times. V and J are TRBV10-1 and TRBJ2-3, with D perhaps TRBD1 (5 bases). V was trimmed by 3 bases and J by 2 bases, leaving 15 bases between them. Germline-derived CDR1 and CDR2 are WNHNN and SYGVQD (reference sequence). This CDR3 contains 16 residues. The CDR3 bases are TGCGCCAGCAGTGATCGGGCACCAGGGATCACAGATACGCAGTATTTT. Protein sequence: CASSDRAPGITDTQYF.

This chain's CDR3 is CASSVAPDRVDEQYF. CDR3 nucleotide sequence: TGTGCCAGCAGCGTAGCCCCGGACAGGGTCGACGAGCAGTACTTC. The chain recombines TRBV9 with TRBJ2-7; 8 nucleotides line up with TRBD1. Trimming cost V 0 bases and J 5 bases; bases outside gene matches: 7. CDR3 length: 15 amino acids. Germline-derived CDR1 and CDR2 are SGDLS and YYNGEE.

This clonotype was observed at least ten times. The chain has TRBV5-1 and TRBJ1-3; D not resolved. Trimming left V 4 bases short and J 1 base short, with 9 bases between. Germline V CDR1 and CDR2: SGHRS, YFSETQ. This CDR3 is 14 amino acids long. This CDR3 reads CASSEGWSGNTIYF. The DNA for the CDR3 is TGCGCCAGCAGCGAAGGCTGGTCTGGAAACACCATATATTTT. The entire variable domain, with the rest obtained from reference TRBV5-1 and TRBJ1-3, is as follows: KAGVTQTPRYLIKTRGQQVTLSCSPISGHRSVSWYQQTPGQGLQFLFEYFSETQRNKGNFPGRFSGRQFSNSRSEMNVSTLELGDSALYLCASSEGWSGNTIYFGEGSWLTVV.

Points on this clonotype: This may be a read error: a much more frequent sequence differs by one nucleotide. V gene TRBV7-2 combines with J gene TRBJ2-3; a possible D gene is TRBD1 (7 bases). Germline V gene sequence: CDR1 SGHTA, CDR2 FQGNSA. The CDR3 length is 14 residues. CDR3 protein: CASSLAAGTDTKYF. CDR3 DNA sequence: TGTGCCAGCAGCTTAGCTGCGGGGACAGATACGAAGTATTTT.

To note about this clonotype: A read error may explain this, as a much larger clone is one base away. V usage is TRBV12-3 or TRBV12-4 and J usage is TRBJ1-2; 8 bases are a match to TRBD1. Unmatched junction bases numbered 13, after V lost 8 bases and J lost 8 bases. The CDR3 covers 14 residues. The CDR3 nucleotides are TGTGCCAGCGCTAGACAGGGGAGGATGGGAGGCTACACCTTC. Its protein product is CASARQGRMGGYTF.

This clonotype was found many times. J is TRBJ2-5 and V is TRBV10-3, with no clear D. The CDR3 has 16 residues. Germline V gene sequence: CDR1 ENHRY, CDR2 SYGVKD. Trimming stripped 3 bases from V and 1 base from J, with 15 bases between. CDR3 sequence reads: CAISDYSGATQETQYF. The CDR3 DNA follows: TGTGCCATCAGTGATTATTCCGGAGCGACCCAAGAGACCCAGTACTTC.

This clonotype was observed at least ten times. The chain recombines TRBV27 with TRBJ2-3, with TRBD2 identical over 7 bases. CDR1 is MNHEY and CDR2 is SMNVEV in the germline V gene (reference sequence). Trimming at V came to 0 bases and at J to 1 base, leaving 4 bases not matched to a gene. CDR3 length: 16 amino acids. The CDR3 coding sequence is TGTGCCAGCAGTTTATCTCGGACTAGTGGCACAGATACGCAGTATTTT. It translates to CASSLSRTSGTDTQYF.

Comments on this clonotype: A much larger clone differs by one base, so this may be a read error. This chain connects TRBV5-1 to TRBJ2-7; weak D call: TRBD2 (6 bases). The CDR3 covers 16 residues. CDR1 and CDR2 from the germline V gene are SGHRS and YFSETQ. The CDR3 DNA sequence: TGCGCCATCAGCTTGGGTCTAGCGCGGCTCTCCTACGAGCAGTACTTC. Translated: CAISLGLARLSYEQYF.

This clonotype was counted ten times or more. V gene TRBV6-1 combines with J gene TRBJ1-1; 9 nucleotides agree with TRBD1. Trimming at V came to 6 bases and at J to 5 bases, leaving 10 bases not matched to a gene. The CDR3 sequence is 15 residues long. Germline CDR1 is MNHNS and CDR2 is SASEGT. The CDR3 region is CASREPQGARTEAFF. The CDR3 nucleotides read TGTGCCAGCAGGGAGCCACAGGGGGCGAGGACTGAAGCTTTCTTT.

This clonotype was counted many times. The chain couples TRBV10-3 to TRBJ2-3, with D tentatively TRBD1 (5 bases). Trimming left V 4 bases short and J 2 bases short, with 16 bases between. From germline, CDR1 is ENHRY and CDR2 SYGVKD. CDR3 length: 16 amino acids. CDR3 sequence reads: CAISGTPGSPTDTQYF. The CDR3 DNA is TGTGCCATCAGTGGGACACCCGGAAGCCCCACAGATACGCAGTATTTT.

This clonotype was observed a handful of times. This chain uses TRBV2 with TRBJ2-5; 15 bases match TRBD2. Per the germline V gene, CDR1 is SNHLY and CDR2 is FYNNEI. The CDR3 runs to 16 residues. Germline trimming cut 11 bases from V and 4 bases from J; bases unmatched to any gene: 11. The CDR3 loop reads CASRGTSGGRRETQYF. CDR3 in DNA: TGTGCCTCACGCGGGACTAGCGGGGGGCGACGAGAGACCCAGTACTTC.

This clonotype was observed at least ten times. The chain combines TRBV6-1 with TRBJ2-7; TRBD1 matches 10 bases. The CDR3 contains 14 residues. Germline lookup yields CDR1 MNHNS and CDR2 SASEGT. Unmatched junction bases numbered 2, after V lost 6 bases and J lost 0 bases. CDR3 nucleotide sequence: TGTGCCAGCAGCCGGGACAGGGGCTCCTACGAGCAGTACTTC. Amino acids: CASSRDRGSYEQYF.

This clonotype was counted once. The rearrangement uses TRBV5-5 and TRBJ1-1, with D perhaps TRBD1 (5 bases). Germline V gives CDR1 SGHKS, CDR2 YYEKEE (reference sequence). This CDR3 is built from 15 residues. V lost 0 bases, J lost 2 bases, and 11 bases lay in between. The CDR3 region is CASSLAGADNTEAFF. Here the CDR3 DNA reads TGTGCCAGCAGCTTGGCTGGGGCTGACAACACTGAAGCTTTCTTT.

V and J are TRBV7-2 and TRBJ2-7, with 7 bases that match TRBD1. With V trimmed by 3 bases and J by 3 bases, 8 bases remained unmatched. CDR1 and CDR2 (germline): SGHTA, FQGNSA. The CDR3 is 15 amino acids. The CDR3 DNA is TGTGCCAGCAGCTTTAGACCGACAGGGAACTACGAGCAGTACTTC. Its protein product is CASSFRPTGNYEQYF.

The chain links TRBV5-1 to TRBJ2-2; 7 nucleotides match TRBD1. This CDR3 region has 15 residues. CDR1 is SGHRS, CDR2 YFSETQ, per germline. V shed 4 bases and J 5 bases; nucleotides not matched to a gene: 8. CDR3 loop: CASSITTGKTGELFF. DNA of the CDR3: TGCGCCAGCAGCATCACGACAGGGAAGACCGGGGAGCTGTTTTTT.

About this clonotype itself: Just one base apart from a much larger clone, this may be a read error. The chain carries TRBV5-6 and TRBJ2-5; tentative D call: TRBD2 (5 bases). The ends were cut back, 0 bases at V and 5 bases at J, with 11 bases in the middle. The CDR3 has 14 residues. Germline V gives CDR1 SGHDT, CDR2 YYEEEE. DNA for the CDR3: TGTGCCAGCAGCTTGGACGGGGTCTCGGAGACCCAGTACTTC. Translating gives CASSLDGVSETQYF.